This TCR beta chain was documented in a study of CD8+ T cells in alopecia areata. Germline CDR1 is NNHDY and CDR2 is SYVADS. The CDR3 totals 15 residues. As to this clone: Here the gene names and germline are mouse. The read finishes 4 residues shy of the CDR3 end, and the germline J gene is used to complete it.

Isolated RNA was reverse transcribed into cDNA used as the sequencing template. TCRdb's copy holds only in-frame clones and misses some; the assay was immunoSEQ multiplex PCR. Altogether about 110,000 clones were found in the sample, and no singletons occur. The receptor's source is a C3H/HeJ mouse with alopecia areata. The strain's MHC haplotype is H2-k. The sample consisted of lesional skin. The gene calls are TRBV13-3 and TRBJ1-1, with D possibly matching TRBD1 (5 bases). CDR3 region: CASSDEGTGGGEVFF. CDR3 DNA (partial): TGTGCCAGCAGTGATGAAGGGACTGGGGGGGGA.